The source of this T cell receptor beta chain is a study of control samples from healthy donors and cancer patients. Unmatched junction bases numbered 1, after V lost 1 base and J lost 8 bases. This CDR3 has 12 amino acids. Sequencing used immunoSEQ multiplex PCR; TCRdb keeps in-frame clones, though not all of them. The data hold about 150,000 clones, with about 93% observed a single time. The TCR originated in a woman younger than 45 in good health. Sequenced sample: blood. V gene TRBV12-3 or TRBV12-4 combines with J gene TRBJ1-1; TRBD1 aligns across 7 bases. For the CDR3, the DNA is TGTGCCAGCAGTTTAGGGACAGGAGAAGCTTTCTTT. Translated: CASSLGTGEAFF.